This T cell receptor beta chain was identified during a study of blood T cell repertoires in COVID-19. For the study at large: Acute-phase and convalescent COVID-19 samples originated in the United States, Italy and Spain. From T cells, B-cell-depleted T cells, or PBMCs came the material, which was cDNA or gDNA.

In the original workflow: Nucleated cell counts were estimated from reference gene primer amplification. Assay used: immunoSEQ multiplex PCR; TCRdb lists only in-frame clones, some missing. The V and J calls and clone size are taken from that table; D and trimming were inferred from the DNA. The sample includes some 160,000 clones, approximately 80% of them seen just once. The CDR3 runs to 12 residues. Germline-derived CDR1 and CDR2 are SEHNR and FQNEAQ (reference sequence). Trimming shortened V by 0 bases and J by 8 bases, and 7 bases separated the two germline ends. This chain links TRBV7-9 with TRBJ1-2; no clear D. The TCR sequence derives from a woman in her forties or fifties with acute or convalescent COVID-19. Sequenced sample: peripheral blood. This CDR3 reads CASSLAVRGYTF. The CDR3 DNA reads TGTGCCAGCAGCTTAGCGGTTAGAGGCTACACCTTC.